The TCR beta chain described here comes from a study of T cell repertoires in cytomegalovirus infection. Turning to the study itself: Selected CMV epitopes included recently identified HLA-C-restricted ones as well as well-studied HLA-B-restricted ones. Public TCR beta signatures provided an indication of both CMV infection and a matching HLA type. Findings of the study overall: Ex vivo responses were dominated by HLA-C-restricted CMV-specific TCR beta clonotypes.

From the reads, TCRdb called clonotypes with MiXCR, one entry per CDR3 protein. This sample has fewer than 850,000 distinct CDR3 sequences, with just under 30% found just once. For this clonotype: Its antigen is not identified.

This receptor was taken from a human donor in good health (CMV status not recorded). Some clones in this sample may be carry-over from other donors' samples. Material: cultured CD8+ T cells from PBMCs, obtained from culture after CMV antigen stimulation.

CDR3 sequence reads: CASSSAFGGSGHNEQFF. The CDR3 coding sequence is TGTGCCAGCAGCTCGGCATTCGGGGGCTCTGGTCACAATGAGCAGTTCTTC. V is TRBV5-6 and J is TRBJ2-1; D assignment may be TRBD1 or TRBD2 (6 bases each). V was cut by 3 bases and J by 5 bases, with 21 bases left in between. The CDR3 covers 17 residues. CDR1 is SGHDT and CDR2 is YYEEEE in the germline V gene.